Below are 27 T cell receptor beta chains sequenced from a single sample in a study of T cell responses to AZD1222 COVID-19 vaccine. The method was immunoSEQ multiplex PCR; TCRdb's version includes in-frame clones alone and lacks a portion of them. Among 160,000 or so clones, approximately 90% were seen once, and the ten largest hold 4% to 5.5%. The specimen comprised peripheral blood, sampled on day 0 of AZD1222 vaccination. The receptor source for this set is an adult in good health.

The gene calls are TRBV6-5 and TRBJ1-5, with TRBD1 identical over 11 bases. The germline V gene has CDR1 MNHEY and CDR2 SVGAGI. This CDR3 spans 15 amino acids. V was clipped by 6 bases and J by 4 bases; unmatched bases: 5. In DNA, the CDR3 is TGTGCCAGCAGGGGACAGGGGGTAGGTAATCAGCCCCAGCATTTT. This sequence encodes CASRGQGVGNQPQHF.

The rearrangement joins TRBV27 to TRBJ1-2; 9 bases map to TRBD1. V shed 7 bases, J shed 8 bases, and the junction held 14 bases outside the gene matches. Germline CDR1 is MNHEY and CDR2 is SMNVEV (reference sequence). The CDR3 is made up of 15 amino acids. Here the CDR3 reads CASTGQGLGSGGYTF. The CDR3 DNA follows: TGTGCCAGCACCGGACAGGGGCTCGGCTCCGGGGGCTACACCTTC.

The chain employs TRBV5-5 and TRBJ1-4; D gene uncertain. The CDR3 has 14 residues. Germline loops: CDR1 SGHKS, CDR2 YYEKEE (reference sequence). Trimming shortened V by 1 base and J by 3 bases, and 7 bases separated the two germline ends. CDR3 sequence reads: CASSLNSPNEKLFF. CDR3 bases: TGTGCCAGCAGCTTGAACAGTCCTAATGAAAAACTGTTTTTT. The complete variable domain, with remaining parts taken from reference TRBV5-5 and TRBJ1-4, reads DAGVTQSPTHLIKTRGQQVTLRCSPISGHKSVSWYQQVLGQGPQFIFQYYEKEERGRGNFPDRFSARQFPNYSSELNVNALLLGDSALYLCASSLNSPNEKLFFGSGTQLSVL.

Here the CDR3 DNA reads TGTGCCAGCAGCTCTGGTCAGGGAAGCTTCTCCTACGAGCAGTACTTC. It specifies CASSSGQGSFSYEQYF. The chain has TRBV7-6 and TRBJ2-7, with D possibly being TRBD1 (5 bases). Germline values: CDR1 SGHVS, CDR2 FNYEAQ. This CDR3 has 16 amino acids. V gave up 4 bases and J gave up 0 bases, with 16 bases separating them.

The J gene is TRBJ2-5, the V gene TRBV11-2; no reliable D call. Germline V gene sequence: CDR1 SGHAT, CDR2 FQNNGV. V was cut by 2 bases and J by 5 bases, with 6 bases left in between. The CDR3 spans 12 residues. CDR3 DNA: TGTGCCAGCAGCTTATATGAGGAGACCCAGTACTTC. Its translation: CASSLYEETQYF.

The gene calls are TRBV7-8 and TRBJ1-2, with 8 bases aligning to TRBD1. After removal of 3 bases from V and 3 bases from J, the junction contained 3 bases not matched to a gene. This CDR3 has 14 amino acids. Germline V gives CDR1 SGHVS, CDR2 FQNEAQ. This chain's CDR3 is CASSLQGAHYGYTF. Written as DNA, the CDR3 is TGTGCCAGCAGCTTGCAGGGGGCCCACTATGGCTACACCTTC.

This chain connects TRBV4-2 to TRBJ2-7; 8 bases are a match to TRBD2. Per germline, CDR1 LGHNA and CDR2 YNFKEQ. Losses at the gene ends were 1 base for V and 2 bases for J; bases not matched to a gene: 7. The CDR3 totals 16 residues. This CDR3 is CASSQVGLAGPYEQYF. DNA of the CDR3: TGTGCCAGCAGCCAAGTAGGCCTAGCGGGCCCCTACGAGCAGTACTTC.

The rearrangement joins TRBV28 to TRBJ2-3, with a possible D match to TRBD2 (6 bases). Germline CDR1 and CDR2: MDHEN and SYDVKM. CDR3 length equals 16 residues. Trimming took off 7 bases at V and 2 bases at J, with 19 bases between the two ends. The CDR3 protein is CASTSSKRAFTDTQYF. The CDR3 DNA is TGTGCCAGCACATCCTCCAAGCGGGCCTTCACAGATACGCAGTATTTT.

This rearrangement joins TRBV27 to TRBJ1-3; 7 bases are shared with TRBD1. This CDR3 spans 16 amino acids. J was trimmed by 2 bases and V by 8 bases; bases with no gene match: 12. The germline gives CDR1 MNHEY, CDR2 SMNVEV (reference sequence). This chain's CDR3 is CASAQNGRGPGNTIYF. DNA of the CDR3: TGTGCCAGCGCCCAGAATGGTAGGGGGCCTGGAAACACCATATATTTT.

This chain connects TRBV19 to TRBJ1-2; TRBD1 is a possible D gene (5 bases). V lost 1 base to trimming and J lost 8 bases, with 11 bases between them. This CDR3 region has 13 residues. The germline CDR1 and CDR2 sequences are LNHDA and SQIVND (reference sequence). In DNA form, the CDR3 reads TGTGCCAGTAGTATAGTGGCGGGGGAAGGCTACACCTTC. This gives the protein CASSIVAGEGYTF.

The rearrangement joins TRBV30 to TRBJ2-2; no definite D call. Germline V lookup: CDR1 GTSNPN, CDR2 SVGIG (reference sequence). CDR3 size: 11 residues. Trimming removed 5 bases from V and 7 bases from J, with 8 bases in between. CDR3 protein: CAWGVVGELFF. Written as DNA, the CDR3 is TGTGCCTGGGGCGTCGTCGGGGAGCTGTTTTTT.

This clone was seen only once. The V and J genes are TRBV9 and TRBJ1-6; no definite D call. CDR3 length: 12 residues. Deletions cut 4 bases from V and 9 bases from J, with 8 bases between. Looked up from germline, CDR1 is SGDLS and CDR2 is YYNGEE. The CDR3 region is CASSPEGSPLHF. CDR3 DNA sequence: TGTGCCAGCAGCCCCGAGGGTTCACCCCTCCACTTT.

The chain couples TRBV5-8 to TRBJ2-2; D is uncertain. Between the trimmed V and J ends, which lost 4 bases and 1 base, there was a span of 8 bases. CDR1 and CDR2 from the germline V gene are SGHTS and YDEGEE. CDR3 length: 14 residues. The CDR3 loop reads CASSLGLNTGELFF. In DNA, the CDR3 is TGTGCCAGCAGCCTGGGATTGAACACCGGGGAGCTGTTTTTT.

V and J are TRBV6-5 and TRBJ2-3; a possible D gene is TRBD1 (6 bases). Germline V gene data show CDR1 as MNHEY and CDR2 as SVGAGI. This CDR3 region has 14 residues. Trimming removed 4 bases from V and 5 bases from J, with 13 bases in between. The CDR3 coding sequence is TGTGCCAGCAGTTTGGGATGGGGGCGAGATACGCAGTATTTT. Its protein product is CASSLGWGRDTQYF.

The chain employs TRBV5-1 and TRBJ2-2; 10 bases align to TRBD1. The V gene end was trimmed by 4 bases and the J gene end by 11 bases; junction bases not matched to a gene: 26. This CDR3 has 20 amino acids. CDR1 and CDR2 (germline): SGHRS, YFSETQ. The CDR3 DNA reads TGCGCCAGCAGCCCTGCCCGGACAGGGGGGTTACTAACTGGGGGGCAAGAGCTGTTTTTT. Translation: CASSPARTGGLLTGGQELFF.

This clone was detected a few times. This chain links TRBV7-3 with TRBJ2-2; D is unresolved. CDR3 size: 13 residues. Trimming shortened V by 2 bases and J by 2 bases, and 3 bases separated the two germline ends. In germline, CDR1 is SGHTA, CDR2 FQGTGA. The CDR3 reads CASSLDNTGELFF. The CDR3, as DNA: TGTGCCAGCAGCTTAGATAACACCGGGGAGCTGTTTTTT.

V is TRBV7-3 and J is TRBJ2-1, with TRBD2 identical over 10 bases. The CDR3 extends over 15 amino acids. Germline-derived CDR1 and CDR2 are SGHTA and FQGTGA. Germline trimming cut 6 bases from V and 1 base from J; bases unmatched to any gene: 3. CDR3 sequence reads: CASSSGLASYNEQFF. CDR3 nucleotide sequence: TGTGCCAGCAGTTCGGGACTAGCGTCCTACAATGAGCAGTTCTTC. The full variable domain, with the rest looked up from reference TRBV7-3 and TRBJ2-1, is GAGVSQTPSNKVTEKGKYVELRCDPISGHTALYWYRQSLGQGPEFLIYFQGTGAADDSGLPNDRFFAVRPEGSVSTLKIQRTERGDSAVYLCASSSGLASYNEQFFGPGTRLTVL.

The chain couples TRBV18 to TRBJ2-1; TRBD2 matches 15 bases. Per the germline V gene, CDR1 is KGHSH and CDR2 is LQKENI. V trimming: 3 bases; J trimming: 4 bases; junction bases outside the gene matches: 7. The CDR3 is made up of 18 amino acids. CDR3 DNA sequence: TGTGCCAGCTCACCCGGCCTGGGGACTAGCGGGGGGTACAATGAGCAGTTCTTC. Translated: CASSPGLGTSGGYNEQFF.

This CDR3 reads CASSLEWVTGELFF. CDR3 nucleotides: TGCGCCAGCAGCTTGGAATGGGTCACCGGGGAGCTGTTTTTT. The gene calls are TRBV5-1 and TRBJ2-2; D gene unclear. From germline, CDR1 is SGHRS and CDR2 YFSETQ. CDR3 length equals 14 residues. V lost 0 bases and J 4 bases, leaving 7 bases between the germline ends.

This clone appeared a single time. The chain employs TRBV2 and TRBJ1-4, with D possibly matching TRBD1 (6 bases). V was trimmed by 3 bases and J by 8 bases, leaving 16 bases between them. Looked up from germline, CDR1 is SNHLY and CDR2 is FYNNEI. The CDR3 contains 15 residues. CDR3 protein: CASSERGGIGEKLFF. CDR3 nucleotides: TGTGCCAGCAGTGAGAGAGGGGGAATCGGCGAAAAACTGTTTTTT.

This clone was found a few times. The rearrangement uses TRBV2 and TRBJ2-2; possibly TRBD1 for D (6 bases). CDR3 length: 14 amino acids. Per germline, CDR1 SNHLY and CDR2 FYNNEI. V lost 3 bases to trimming and J lost 4 bases, with 9 bases between them. The CDR3 DNA is TGTGCCAGCAGTGACACCAGGGGCACCGGGGAGCTGTTTTTT. Residues: CASSDTRGTGELFF.

V and J are TRBV18 and TRBJ2-7; D is perhaps TRBD1 (6 bases). The CDR3 contains 13 residues. Germline CDR1 is KGHSH and CDR2 is LQKENI. Trimming shortened V by 6 bases and J by 5 bases, and 14 bases separated the two germline ends. The CDR3 spells CASSLLSGDEQYF. CDR3 nucleotide sequence: TGTGCCAGCTCCCTCCTTTCAGGGGACGAGCAGTACTTC.

The chain is built from TRBV7-4 and TRBJ2-1; D unclear. CDR3 length equals 18 residues. Germline V gene data show CDR1 as SGHVT and CDR2 as SQSDAQ. The V end was cut by 1 base, the J end by 7 bases, with 23 bases between. CDR3 protein: CASSLVSSYPPRRNEQFF. CDR3 nucleotides: TGTGCCAGCAGCTTAGTATCGTCTTACCCACCTCGTCGTAATGAGCAGTTCTTC.

As DNA, the CDR3 is TGTGCCAGCAGCCCCACTACCATCACCTACGAGCAGTACTTC. Its protein product is CASSPTTITYEQYF. The V gene is TRBV9, the J gene TRBJ2-7; the D is unclear. Per the germline V gene, CDR1 is SGDLS and CDR2 is YYNGEE. The CDR3 extends over 14 amino acids. With 4 bases removed from V and 2 bases from J, the gap between germline ends came to 13 bases.

V is TRBV5-1 and J is TRBJ1-1; 9 bases align to TRBD1. After removal of 2 bases from V and 0 bases from J, the junction contained 8 bases not matched to a gene. The CDR3 covers 17 residues. From germline, CDR1 is SGHRS and CDR2 YFSETQ. This CDR3 is CASSFSLQGAMNTEAFF. The CDR3 nucleotides are TGCGCCAGCAGCTTTTCCTTACAGGGGGCTATGAACACTGAAGCTTTCTTT.

J is TRBJ2-1 and V is TRBV7-3, with D perhaps TRBD2 (5 bases). Between the trimmed V and J ends, which lost 5 bases and 5 bases, there was a span of 13 bases. Germline CDR1 SGHTA, CDR2 FQGTGA. This CDR3 spans 14 amino acids. CDR3 in amino acids: CASSLGLLNNEQFF. The CDR3 coding sequence is TGTGCCAGCAGCCTTGGACTCCTCAACAATGAGCAGTTCTTC.

The chain carries TRBV7-9 and TRBJ1-5, with D unclear. Between the trimmed V and J ends, which lost 2 bases and 5 bases, there was a span of 4 bases. The V gene's germline CDR1 is SEHNR and CDR2 FQNEAQ (reference sequence). CDR3 length: 12 amino acids. The CDR3, as DNA: TGTGCCAGCAGCTTATATGATCAGCCCCAGCATTTT. Its translation is CASSLYDQPQHF.